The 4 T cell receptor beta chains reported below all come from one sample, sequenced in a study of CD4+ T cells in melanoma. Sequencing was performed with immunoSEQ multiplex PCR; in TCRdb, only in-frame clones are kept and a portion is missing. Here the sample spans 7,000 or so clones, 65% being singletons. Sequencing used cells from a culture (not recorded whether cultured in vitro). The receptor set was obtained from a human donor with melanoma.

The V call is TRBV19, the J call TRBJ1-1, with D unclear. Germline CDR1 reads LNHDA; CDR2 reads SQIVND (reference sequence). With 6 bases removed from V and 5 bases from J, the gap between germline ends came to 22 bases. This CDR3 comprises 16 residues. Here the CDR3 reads CASREVGLRLGTEAFF. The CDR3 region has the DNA TGTGCCAGTAGGGAAGTAGGGTTAAGATTGGGTACTGAAGCTTTCTTT. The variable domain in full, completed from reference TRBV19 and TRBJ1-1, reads DGGITQSPKYLFRKEGQNVTLSCEQNLNHDAMYWYRQDPGQGLRLIYYSQIVNDFQKGDIAEGYSVSREKKESFPLTVTSAQKNPTAFYLCASREVGLRLGTEAFFGQGTRLTVV.

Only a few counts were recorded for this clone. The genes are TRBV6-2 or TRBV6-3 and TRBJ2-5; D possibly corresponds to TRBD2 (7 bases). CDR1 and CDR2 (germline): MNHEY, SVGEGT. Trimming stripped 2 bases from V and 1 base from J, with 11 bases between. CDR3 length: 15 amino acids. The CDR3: CASSYARGAQETQYF. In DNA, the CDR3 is TGTGCCAGCAGTTACGCACGGGGGGCCCAAGAGACCCAGTACTTC.

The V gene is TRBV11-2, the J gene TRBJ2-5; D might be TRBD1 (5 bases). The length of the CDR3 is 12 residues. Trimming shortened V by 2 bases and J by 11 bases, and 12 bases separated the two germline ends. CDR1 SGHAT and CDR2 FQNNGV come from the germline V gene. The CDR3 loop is CASSLLGHTQYF. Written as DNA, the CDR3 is TGTGCCAGCAGCTTATTGGGGCATACACAGTACTTC.

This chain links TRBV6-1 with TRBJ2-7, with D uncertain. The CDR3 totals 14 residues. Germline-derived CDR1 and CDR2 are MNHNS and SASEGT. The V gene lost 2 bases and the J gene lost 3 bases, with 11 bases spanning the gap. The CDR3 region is CASSESPGRYEQYF. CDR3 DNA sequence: TGTGCCAGCAGTGAATCCCCTGGACGCTACGAGCAGTACTTC.